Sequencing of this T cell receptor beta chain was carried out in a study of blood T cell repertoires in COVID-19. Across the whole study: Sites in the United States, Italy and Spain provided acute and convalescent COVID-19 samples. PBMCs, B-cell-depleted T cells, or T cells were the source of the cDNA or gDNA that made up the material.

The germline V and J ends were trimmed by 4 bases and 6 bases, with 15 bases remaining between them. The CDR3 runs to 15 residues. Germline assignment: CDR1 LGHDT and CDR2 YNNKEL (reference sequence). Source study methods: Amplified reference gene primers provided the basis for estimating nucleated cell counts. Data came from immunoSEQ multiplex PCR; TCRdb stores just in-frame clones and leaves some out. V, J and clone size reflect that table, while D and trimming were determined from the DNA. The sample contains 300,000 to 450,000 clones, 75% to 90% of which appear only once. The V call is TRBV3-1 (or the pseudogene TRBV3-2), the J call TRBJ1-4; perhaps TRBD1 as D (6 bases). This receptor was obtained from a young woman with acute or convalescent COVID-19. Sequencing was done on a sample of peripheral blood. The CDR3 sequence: CASSLGQTNYEKLFF. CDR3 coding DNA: TGTGCCAGCAGCCTTGGACAGACTAATTATGAAAAACTGTTTTTT.